The present T cell receptor (beta chain) was sequenced within a study of patients and donors after allogeneic stem cell transplantation. This clonotype was observed a few times. Trimming removed 0 bases at V and 5 bases at J, with 12 bases between. Germline loops: CDR1 SGHRS, CDR2 YFSETQ. The CDR3 has 14 residues. Via MiXCR, TCRdb re-called the RT-PCR reads, giving one row per CDR3 protein. The sample comprises 800,000 to 1,000,000 distinct CDR3 sequences, about a sixth of which are singletons, and around 5.5% rests with the top ten. Sequenced input: blood, either unsorted or a sorted T cell fraction (not recorded which). The TCR comes from a human donor who was either an allogeneic HSCT recipient or a stem cell or donor lymphocyte infusion donor (not recorded which). It is not recorded whose cells these are; they may come from a transplant donor. The rearrangement links TRBV5-1 to TRBJ2-7; D is perhaps TRBD1 or TRBD2 (5 bases each). CDR3 DNA sequence: TGCGCCAGCAGCTTGGTGGGACCCAACGACGAGCAGTACTTC. Its translation is CASSLVGPNDEQYF.